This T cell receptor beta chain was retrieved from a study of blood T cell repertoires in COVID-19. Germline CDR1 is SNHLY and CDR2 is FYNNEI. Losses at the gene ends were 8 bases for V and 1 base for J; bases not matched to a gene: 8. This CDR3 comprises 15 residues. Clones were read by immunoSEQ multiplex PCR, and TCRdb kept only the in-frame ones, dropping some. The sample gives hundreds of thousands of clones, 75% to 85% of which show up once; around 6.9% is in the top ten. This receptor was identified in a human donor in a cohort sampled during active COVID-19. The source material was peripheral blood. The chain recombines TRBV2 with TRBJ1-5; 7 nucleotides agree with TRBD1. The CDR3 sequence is CASREGTVSNQPQHF. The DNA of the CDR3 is TGTGCCAGCCGAGAAGGGACAGTAAGCAATCAGCCCCAGCATTTT.